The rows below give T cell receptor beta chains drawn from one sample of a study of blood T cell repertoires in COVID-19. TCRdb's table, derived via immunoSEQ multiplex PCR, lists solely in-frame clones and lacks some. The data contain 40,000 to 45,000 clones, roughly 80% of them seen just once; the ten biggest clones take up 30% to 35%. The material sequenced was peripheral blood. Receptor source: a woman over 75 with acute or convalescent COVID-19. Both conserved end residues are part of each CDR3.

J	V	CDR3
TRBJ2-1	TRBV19	CASRSGTGGRNEQFF
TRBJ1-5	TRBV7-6	CASSLGTGEGQPQHF
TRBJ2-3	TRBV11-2	CASSPAGTSGTDTQYF
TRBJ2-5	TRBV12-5	CASGRSGSETQYF
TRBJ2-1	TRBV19	CASSITRTTEQFF
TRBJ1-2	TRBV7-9	CASSLADITGYTF
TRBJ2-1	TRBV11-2	CASSLPGSYNEQFF
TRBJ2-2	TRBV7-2	CASTLSGALRTGELFF
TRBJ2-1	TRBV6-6	CASSLQGGNLQAGYNEQFF
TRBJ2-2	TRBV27	CASSLWGGGAGELFF
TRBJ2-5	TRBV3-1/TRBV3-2	CASSSQGEKETQYF
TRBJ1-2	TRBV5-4	CASSLPRQGKGYTF
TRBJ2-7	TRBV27	CASSLSGQGAKQYF
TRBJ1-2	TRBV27	CASSLRGVGVQDYGYTF
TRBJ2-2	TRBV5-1	CASSSGTPDTGELFF
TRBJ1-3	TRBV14	CASRGSYSSGNTIYF
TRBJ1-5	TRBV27	CASSYYGGNQPQHF
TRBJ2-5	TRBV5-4	CASSPRGGSLQETQYF
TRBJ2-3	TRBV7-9	CASSLWLAGAQDTQYF
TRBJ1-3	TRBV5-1	CASSSQGTSGNTIYF
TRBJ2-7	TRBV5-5	CASSLGSGRAYEQYF
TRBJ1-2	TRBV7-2	CASRMGGGSYGYTF
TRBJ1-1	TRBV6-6	CASTTGNTEAFF
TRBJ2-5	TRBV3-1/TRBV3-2	CASSFRTGQETQYF
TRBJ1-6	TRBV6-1	CASSEHSAGEGSPLHF
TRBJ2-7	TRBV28	CASSPTGGLVYEQYF
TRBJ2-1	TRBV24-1	CATSDSWTSGSYNEQFF
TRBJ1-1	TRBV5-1	CASSWTLNTEAFF
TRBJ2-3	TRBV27	CASSPTPDIPSNTDTQYF
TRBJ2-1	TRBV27	CASSSGLAGANEQFF
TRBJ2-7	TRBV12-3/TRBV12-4	CASSLRQKEQYF
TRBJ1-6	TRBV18	CASSPRAGSLGDSPLHF
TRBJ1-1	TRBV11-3	CASSFWANTEAFF
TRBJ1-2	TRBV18	CASSPGTGYGYTF
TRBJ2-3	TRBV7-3	CASSDPGERVGPDTQYF
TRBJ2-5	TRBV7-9	CASSSGDMVETQYF
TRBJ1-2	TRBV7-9	CASSLPPGHPENYGYTF
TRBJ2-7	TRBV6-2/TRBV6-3	CASSRTGGSSYEQYF
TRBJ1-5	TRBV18	CASSSTGEQPQHF
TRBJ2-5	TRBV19	CASSTAGDRETQYF
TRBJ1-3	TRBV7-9	CASSRGNTGGPGNTIYF
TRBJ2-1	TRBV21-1	CASSKDRTSGRSPFRNEQFF
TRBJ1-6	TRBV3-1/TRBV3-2	CASSRSGGRGRSPLHF
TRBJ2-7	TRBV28	CASSLAASGPYEQYF
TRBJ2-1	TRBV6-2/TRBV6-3	CASRYREEGEQFF
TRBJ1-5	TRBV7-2	CASSPGNQPQHF
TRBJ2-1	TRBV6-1	CASSDGGASGYNEQFF
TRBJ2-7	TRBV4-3	CASSQGGQSYEQYF
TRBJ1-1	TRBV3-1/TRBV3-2	CASPTGHEFGTEAFF
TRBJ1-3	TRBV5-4	CASSLDLPDSGNTIYF
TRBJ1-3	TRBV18	CASSPTAGRDSGNTIYF
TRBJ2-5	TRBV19	CASSIRITSGHQETQYF
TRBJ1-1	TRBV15	CATSRVQGQTTEAFF
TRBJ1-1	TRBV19	CASRPPGVGKDTEAFF
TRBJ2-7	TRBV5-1	CASSLQGTLSAGGTLHEQYF
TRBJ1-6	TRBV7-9	CASSSAAYGSPLHF
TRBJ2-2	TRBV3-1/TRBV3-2	CASSQTSGRYTGELFF
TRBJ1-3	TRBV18	CASSPTGTGPSGNTIYF
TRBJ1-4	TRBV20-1	CSVGGDEKLFF
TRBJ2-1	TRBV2	CASSETVKAGEQFF